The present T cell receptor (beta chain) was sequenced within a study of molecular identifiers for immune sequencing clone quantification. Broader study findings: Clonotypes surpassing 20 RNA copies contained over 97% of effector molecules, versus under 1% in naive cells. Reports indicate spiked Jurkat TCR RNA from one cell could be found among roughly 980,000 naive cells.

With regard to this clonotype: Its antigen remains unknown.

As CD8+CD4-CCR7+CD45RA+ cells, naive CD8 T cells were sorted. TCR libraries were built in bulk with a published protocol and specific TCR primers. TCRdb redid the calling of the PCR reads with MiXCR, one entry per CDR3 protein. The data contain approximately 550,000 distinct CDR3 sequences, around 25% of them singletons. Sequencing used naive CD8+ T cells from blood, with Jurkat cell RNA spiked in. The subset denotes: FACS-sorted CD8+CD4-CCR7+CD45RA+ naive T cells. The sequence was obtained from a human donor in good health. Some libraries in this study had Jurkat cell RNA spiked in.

CDR3 residues: CASSLDPQGMAFF. As DNA, the CDR3 is TGTGCCAGCAGCTTAGATCCTCAGGGGATGGCTTTCTTT. The chain joins TRBV11-2 to TRBJ1-1; TRBD1 is a possible D gene (6 bases). V dropped 0 bases and J dropped 11 bases, with 13 bases sitting between them. Looked up from germline, CDR1 is SGHAT and CDR2 is FQNNGV. The CDR3 is made up of 13 amino acids.